This is a list of T cell receptor beta chains from one sample in a study of T cells in localized non-small cell lung cancer. Assay: immunoSEQ multiplex PCR; the TCRdb copy retains only in-frame clones and omits some. This sample has around 78,000 clones; 88% occur once, and the top ten carry 20% to 25%. Sequenced here: peripheral blood, sampled before any cancer treatment. These receptors came from a woman aged 35 to 70 with stage I squamous cell lung carcinoma. CDR3s include the opening cysteine and the closing phenylalanine or tryptophan. Fields, in order: CDR3 protein, CDR3 DNA, clone size, V gene, J gene, D gene. The D gene is left open where the match is weak. Rows give clone size only sometimes, using once, few, many, or a class for an expanded clone.

CDR3 protein: CASSKSGNQPQHF
CDR3 DNA: TGTGCCAGTAGTAAAAGCGGGAATCAGCCCCAGCATTTT
clone size: .
V gene: TRBV19
J gene: TRBJ1-5
D gene: .

CDR3 protein: CASSSDGTRVDTQYF
CDR3 DNA: TGCGCCAGCAGCTCGGATGGGACTAGGGTTGATACGCAGTATTTT
clone size: .
V gene: TRBV5-1
J gene: TRBJ2-3
D gene: TRBD2

CDR3 protein: CASSLDGGAYNEQFF
CDR3 DNA: TGCGCCAGCAGCTTGGATGGGGGGGCTTACAATGAGCAGTTCTTC
clone size: .
V gene: TRBV5-1
J gene: TRBJ2-1
D gene: .

CDR3 protein: CASSPLAYADTQYF
CDR3 DNA: TGTGCCAGCAGCCCCCTAGCGTACGCAGATACGCAGTATTTT
clone size: .
V gene: TRBV7-2
J gene: TRBJ2-3
D gene: .

CDR3 protein: CASSLSPGTYEQYF
CDR3 DNA: TGCGCCAGCAGCTTGTCTCCAGGGACCTACGAGCAGTACTTC
clone size: .
V gene: TRBV5-1
J gene: TRBJ2-7
D gene: .

CDR3 protein: CSDTDTQYF
CDR3 DNA: TGCAGCGACACAGATACGCAGTATTTT
clone size: .
V gene: TRBV29-1
J gene: TRBJ2-3
D gene: .

CDR3 protein: CASSLGRTGDTEAFF
CDR3 DNA: TGCGCCAGCAGCTTAGGACGGACAGGGGACACTGAAGCTTTCTTT
clone size: .
V gene: TRBV5-1
J gene: TRBJ1-1
D gene: TRBD1

CDR3 protein: CASSELGTGDYEQYF
CDR3 DNA: TGTGCCAGCAGTGAATTGGGGACAGGGGACTACGAGCAGTACTTC
clone size: .
V gene: TRBV25-1
J gene: TRBJ2-7
D gene: TRBD1

CDR3 protein: CASSIKDRPNQPQHF
CDR3 DNA: TGTGCCAGTAGTATAAAGGACAGGCCCAATCAGCCCCAGCATTTT
clone size: .
V gene: TRBV19
J gene: TRBJ1-5
D gene: TRBD1

CDR3 protein: CASSEDARNTIYF
CDR3 DNA: TGTGCCAGCAGTGAGGACGCGAGAAACACCATATATTTT
clone size: .
V gene: TRBV2
J gene: TRBJ1-3
D gene: .

CDR3 protein: CAWSAPDRQETQYF
CDR3 DNA: TGTGCCTGGAGTGCCCCGGACAGACAAGAGACCCAGTACTTC
clone size: .
V gene: TRBV30
J gene: TRBJ2-5
D gene: .

CDR3 protein: CASTRTGVYEQYF
CDR3 DNA: TGTGCCAGCACCAGGACAGGGGTCTACGAGCAGTACTTC
clone size: .
V gene: TRBV2
J gene: TRBJ2-7
D gene: TRBD1

CDR3 protein: CASSLAEKMNTEAFF
CDR3 DNA: TGTGCCAGCAGCTTAGCGGAGAAGATGAACACTGAAGCTTTCTTT
clone size: .
V gene: TRBV11-1
J gene: TRBJ1-1
D gene: .

CDR3 protein: CASSLGDRNTEAFF
CDR3 DNA: TGTGCCAGCAGCTTAGGGGACAGGAACACTGAAGCTTTCTTT
clone size: once
V gene: TRBV11-2
J gene: TRBJ1-1
D gene: TRBD1

CDR3 protein: CASSLGQGAYGYTF
CDR3 DNA: TGCGCCAGCAGCTTGGGGCAGGGTGCCTATGGCTACACCTTC
clone size: .
V gene: TRBV5-1
J gene: TRBJ1-2
D gene: .

CDR3 protein: CASSWGAGRSFF
CDR3 DNA: TGTGCCAGCAGCTGGGGAGCAGGGAGATCTTTCTTT
clone size: once
V gene: TRBV5-4
J gene: TRBJ1-1
D gene: .

CDR3 protein: CASSAGDVALDEQFF
CDR3 DNA: TGCGCCAGCAGTGCGGGTGACGTAGCGTTGGATGAGCAGTTCTTC
clone size: .
V gene: TRBV10-1
J gene: TRBJ2-1
D gene: .

CDR3 protein: CASSPGQGISYEQYF
CDR3 DNA: TGTGCCAGCTCACCCGGACAGGGGATCTCCTACGAGCAGTACTTC
clone size: once
V gene: TRBV18
J gene: TRBJ2-7
D gene: TRBD1

CDR3 protein: CASRGGTAFNYGYTF
CDR3 DNA: TGTGCCAGCAGGGGGGGGACAGCCTTTAACTATGGCTACACCTTC
clone size: .
V gene: TRBV5-4
J gene: TRBJ1-2
D gene: TRBD1

CDR3 protein: CASSLTGQYGYTF
CDR3 DNA: TGTGCCAGTAGCCTGACAGGGCAGTATGGCTACACCTTC
clone size: .
V gene: TRBV19
J gene: TRBJ1-2
D gene: TRBD1

CDR3 protein: CASTPPGLLGYGYTF
CDR3 DNA: TGTGCCAGCACTCCCCCTGGGCTACTGGGCTATGGCTACACCTTC
clone size: .
V gene: TRBV6-1
J gene: TRBJ1-2
D gene: .

CDR3 protein: CASNILAGGADTQYF
CDR3 DNA: TGTGCCAGCAACATACTAGCGGGGGGTGCAGATACGCAGTATTTT
clone size: .
V gene: TRBV6-1
J gene: TRBJ2-3
D gene: TRBD2

CDR3 protein: CASRPGSGTQETQYF
CDR3 DNA: TGCGCCAGCAGACCTGGTTCAGGGACCCAAGAGACCCAGTACTTC
clone size: .
V gene: TRBV5-1
J gene: TRBJ2-5
D gene: .

CDR3 protein: CASSLFGMPGTYEQYF
CDR3 DNA: TGTGCCAGCAGCCTGTTCGGAATGCCAGGGACCTACGAGCAGTACTTC
clone size: .
V gene: TRBV7-9
J gene: TRBJ2-7
D gene: .

CDR3 protein: CASSLEPGPNYGYTF
CDR3 DNA: TGTGCCAGCAGCTTAGAGCCAGGGCCCAACTATGGCTACACCTTC
clone size: .
V gene: TRBV11-2
J gene: TRBJ1-2
D gene: .

CDR3 protein: CAISFSAYEQYF
CDR3 DNA: TGTGCCATCTCGTTCTCGGCCTACGAGCAGTACTTC
clone size: once
V gene: TRBV15
J gene: TRBJ2-7
D gene: .

CDR3 protein: CASSPGGYTDTQYF
CDR3 DNA: TGTGCCAGCTCACCAGGAGGTTACACAGATACGCAGTATTTT
clone size: .
V gene: TRBV18
J gene: TRBJ2-3
D gene: .

CDR3 protein: CASSLAVRDGTQYF
CDR3 DNA: TGTGCTAGCAGCTTAGCCGTCAGGGACGGGACCCAGTACTTC
clone size: .
V gene: TRBV7-7
J gene: TRBJ2-5
D gene: .

CDR3 protein: CASSYSRGVYVTIYF
CDR3 DNA: TGTGCCAGCAGTTACTCGCGGGGGGTATATGTCACCATATATTTT
clone size: .
V gene: TRBV6-6
J gene: TRBJ1-3
D gene: .

CDR3 protein: CASSENGLPPHF
CDR3 DNA: TGTGCCAGCAGTGAAAATGGACTCCCGCCGCATTTT
clone size: .
V gene: TRBV2
J gene: TRBJ1-5
D gene: .

CDR3 protein: CASWRGQDGETQYF
CDR3 DNA: TGTGCTTCCTGGAGGGGACAGGACGGGGAGACCCAGTACTTC
clone size: .
V gene: TRBV7-8
J gene: TRBJ2-5
D gene: TRBD1

CDR3 protein: CASSARLGAPYEQYF
CDR3 DNA: TGTGCCAGCAGCGCGCGGCTTGGGGCTCCCTACGAGCAGTACTTC
clone size: .
V gene: TRBV6-5
J gene: TRBJ2-7
D gene: .

CDR3 protein: CASSEGGHTYEQYF
CDR3 DNA: TGCGCCAGCAGTGAAGGGGGGCACACCTACGAGCAGTACTTC
clone size: .
V gene: TRBV10-2
J gene: TRBJ2-7
D gene: .

CDR3 protein: CASSQDPGVSNQPQHF
CDR3 DNA: TGCGCCAGCAGCCAAGATCCGGGGGTTAGCAATCAGCCCCAGCATTTT
clone size: .
V gene: TRBV4-1
J gene: TRBJ1-5
D gene: .

CDR3 protein: CASSLGAQGNNEQFF
CDR3 DNA: TGTGCCAGCAGCTTAGGGGCTCAGGGAAACAATGAGCAGTTCTTC
clone size: once
V gene: TRBV7-9
J gene: TRBJ2-1
D gene: .

CDR3 protein: CASSPIYEQYF
CDR3 DNA: TGTGCCAGCAGCCCGATCTACGAGCAGTACTTC
clone size: .
V gene: TRBV7-9
J gene: TRBJ2-7
D gene: .

CDR3 protein: CAWNRGLSYGYTF
CDR3 DNA: TGTGCCTGGAACAGGGGGCTCAGCTATGGCTACACCTTC
clone size: .
V gene: TRBV30
J gene: TRBJ1-2
D gene: TRBD1